The clone carrying this T cell receptor beta chain came up once. The data originate from a study of identical twins. It was template switching that added a universal primer site, and there were unique molecular identifiers on the cDNA. Each CDR3 protein is one row after TCRdb ran MiXCR on the 5' RACE reads. The sample consists of 540,000 or so distinct CDR3 sequences, under 25% of them appearing once. These data also formed part of another study, on yellow fever vaccine responses in identical twins.

The sequenced sample consisted of CD4+ T cells sorted from blood. The TCR comes from a woman aged 18 to 35 in good health.

The CDR3 DNA reads TGTGCCAGCAGAAACCGACCGGGACAGGGGGTTTTGGTATCCGGGGAGCTGTTTTTT. Protein sequence: CASRNRPGQGVLVSGELFF. The rearrangement uses TRBV7-8 and TRBJ2-2, with TRBD1 matching over 11 bases. CDR1 and CDR2 (germline): SGHVS, FQNEAQ. This CDR3 spans 19 amino acids. V lost 6 bases, J lost 6 bases, and 18 bases stayed unmatched.